This T cell receptor beta chain was sequenced for a study of blood T cell repertoires in COVID-19. Study as a whole: T cells, B-cell-depleted T cells, or PBMCs supplied cDNA or gDNA.

Original processing notes: From reference gene primer amplification, estimates of nucleated cell counts were derived. Sequencing was performed with immunoSEQ multiplex PCR; in TCRdb, only in-frame clones are kept and a portion is missing. The DNA was the basis for D and trimming; V, J and clone size are from that table. This sample has around 77,000 clones, with 80% to 95% found just once. The sequence was collected from an older woman with active COVID-19. Material for sequencing was peripheral blood.

The CDR3, as DNA: TGTGCCAGCAGTACCGGGACTTACTCTAGCACAGATACGCAGTATTTT. As protein: CASSTGTYSSTDTQYF. The chain couples TRBV5-4 to TRBJ2-3, with a possible D match to TRBD2 (6 bases). Germline V gene data show CDR1 as SGHNT and CDR2 as YYREEE (reference sequence). This CDR3 comprises 16 residues. The V end lost 5 bases, the J end lost 0 bases, and 16 bases lay between the germline ends.